The next 13 T cell receptor beta chains were all read from a single sample in a study of a mutant IDH1 vaccine in newly diagnosed glioma. Assay used: immunoSEQ multiplex PCR; TCRdb lists only in-frame clones, some missing. The sample lists around 56,000 clones; approximately 78% were seen once. Time point specified: week 23, last vaccination. A single vaccine dose contained 300 ug of mutant IDH1 20-mer peptide, and topical imiquimod was used with it. What these receptors recognize is not known. The sample was PBMCs, taken from a glioma patient whose treatment included an IDH1 peptide vaccine. These receptors were taken from a woman in her 40s with glioma. Some clones in this sample may be carry-over from other donors' samples.

The rearrangement uses TRBV10-3 and TRBJ2-7, with a possible D match to TRBD1 (6 bases). V shed 0 bases and J shed 0 bases, with 12 bases lying between them. The CDR3 loop spans 16 amino acids. Per the germline V gene, CDR1 is ENHRY and CDR2 is SYGVKD. For the CDR3, the DNA is TGTGCCATCAGTGAGTCTCCCGCAGGGGACTCCTACGAGCAGTACTTC. Encoded protein: CAISESPAGDSYEQYF.

Here the CDR3 reads CASSQGQINEKLFF. DNA of the CDR3: TGTGCCAGCAGCCAGGGACAGATTAATGAAAAACTGTTTTTT. V gene TRBV4-2 combines with J gene TRBJ1-4; 7 bases map to TRBD1. CDR1 LGHNA and CDR2 YNFKEQ come from the germline V gene. V lost 3 bases, J lost 4 bases, and 2 bases stayed unmatched. CDR3 length equals 14 residues.

This chain connects TRBV7-9 to TRBJ1-4; no firm D call. Germline lookup yields CDR1 SEHNR and CDR2 FQNEAQ (reference sequence). The CDR3 runs to 16 residues. V dropped 6 bases and J dropped 1 base, with 15 bases sitting between them. The CDR3 coding sequence is TGTGCCAGCAGTTTCCTCGGGATAGAAACTAATGAAAAACTGTTTTTT. This encodes CASSFLGIETNEKLFF.

CDR3 coding DNA: TGTGCCATCAGAATTGACGAAGATCAGCCCCAGCATTTT. It specifies CAIRIDEDQPQHF. V and J are TRBV10-3 and TRBJ1-5; D gene ambiguous. The germline CDR1 and CDR2 sequences are ENHRY and SYGVKD. The CDR3 covers 13 residues. With 6 bases removed from V and 5 bases from J, the gap between germline ends came to 11 bases.

The V gene is TRBV6-6, the J gene TRBJ1-6; 9 nucleotides match TRBD1. The CDR3 consists of 13 residues. Unmatched junction bases numbered 10, after V lost 5 bases and J lost 17 bases. CDR1 is MNHNY, CDR2 SVGAGI, per germline (reference sequence). In nucleotides, the CDR3 is TGTGCCAGCAGTAACGGAAGACAGGGGGTCGTCCACTTT. It translates to CASSNGRQGVVHF.

This clone was found a few times. The chain combines TRBV5-8 with TRBJ2-5; 13 bases line up with TRBD2. V was pared by 4 bases and J by 1 base, with 4 bases of the junction left unmatched. This CDR3 has 16 residues. The germline V gene has CDR1 SGHTS and CDR2 YDEGEE. The CDR3 DNA is TGTGCCAGCAGCCTAGGACTAGCGGGGGTCCAAGAGACCCAGTACTTC. Its protein product is CASSLGLAGVQETQYF.

The gene calls are TRBV27 and TRBJ1-2; TRBD1 is a possible D gene (5 bases). Trimming took 6 bases from V and 13 from J, leaving 18 bases between them. This CDR3 comprises 12 residues. Germline CDR1 reads MNHEY; CDR2 reads SMNVEV (reference sequence). CDR3 region: CASSSQGNPATF. CDR3 in DNA: TGTGCCAGCAGCTCCCAGGGCAACCCTGCCACCTTC.

This chain joins TRBV15 and TRBJ2-3; 8 nucleotides line up with TRBD2. The length of the CDR3 is 17 residues. The V and J ends lost 2 bases and 2 bases, in that order; junction bases with no gene match: 9. Germline V gene data show CDR1 as LNHNV and CDR2 as YYDKDF (reference sequence). CDR3 sequence: CATSRNPGLGPTDTQYF. CDR3 sequence (DNA): TGTGCCACCAGCAGAAACCCGGGACTAGGGCCCACAGATACGCAGTATTTT.

The genes are TRBV2 and TRBJ2-7, with D unresolved. Trimming cost V 5 bases and J 7 bases, with 15 bases left between them. CDR3 size: 13 residues. Germline CDR1 SNHLY, CDR2 FYNNEI. CDR3 bases: TGTGCCAGCAGTTACGGCCAGCCGAAGGAGCAGTACTTC. Translating gives CASSYGQPKEQYF.

The V gene is TRBV2, the J gene TRBJ2-3; 8 bases fit TRBD2. This CDR3 spans 14 amino acids. CDR1 SNHLY and CDR2 FYNNEI come from the germline V gene. V gave up 10 bases and J gave up 4 bases; unmatched junction bases: 10. This CDR3 reads CATQGLALADTQYF. The DNA for the CDR3 is TGTGCCACACAAGGACTAGCCCTGGCAGATACGCAGTATTTT.

The gene calls are TRBV19 and TRBJ2-3, with no clear D. Germline values: CDR1 LNHDA, CDR2 SQIVND (reference sequence). The V end lost 10 bases, the J end lost 5 bases, and 10 bases lay between the germline ends. This CDR3 has 11 residues. This chain's CDR3 is CATWFIDTQYF. The DNA for the CDR3 is TGTGCCACCTGGTTTATAGATACGCAGTATTTT.

V and J are TRBV29-1 and TRBJ1-1; 8 nucleotides align to TRBD1. The CDR3 spans 11 residues. The V gene's germline CDR1 is SQVTM and CDR2 ANQGSEA. The trim removed 6 bases at V and 6 bases at J, leaving 3 bases unmatched. CDR3 DNA: TGCAGCGTCGGACAGGGTTCTGAAGCTTTCTTT. Amino acid sequence: CSVGQGSEAFF.

The gene calls are TRBV4-2 and TRBJ1-2, with 9 bases lining up with TRBD1. The J segment lost 3 bases and the V segment lost 3 bases, leaving 11 bases of the junction unmatched. Germline CDR1 LGHNA, CDR2 YNFKEQ. The CDR3 length is 17 residues. CDR3 residues: CASSHRPGTGIDYGYTF. The CDR3 nucleotides are TGTGCCAGCAGCCATCGACCAGGGACAGGGATAGACTATGGCTACACCTTC.